Each of the 19 T cell receptor beta chains below was sequenced from the same sample in a study of blood T cell repertoires in COVID-19 (TCRdb year 2020). The library was produced with the immunoSEQ multiplex PCR assay. TCRdb obtained this table from immuneACCESS and retained in-frame rearrangements with V and J assigned. These tables miss some clones; where compared with another copy, unresolved V genes account for less than half of the shortfall, and the remainder is unexplained. The sample yields approximately 59,000 clones; roughly three quarters were counted once. The ten largest clones add up to more than 15% of the sample. Sequencing input: peripheral blood. The receptor set was obtained from a man older than 75 with acute or convalescent COVID-19.

This clone was seen only once. The gene calls are TRBV3-1 (or the pseudogene TRBV3-2) and TRBJ2-1; 9 bases agree with TRBD2. Germline V gives CDR1 LGHDT, CDR2 YNNKEL (reference sequence). The CDR3 loop spans 16 amino acids. The V gene end was trimmed by 4 bases and the J gene end by 3 bases; junction bases not matched to a gene: 7. This CDR3 is CASSRFAAGGYNEQFF. The CDR3, as DNA: TGTGCCAGCAGCCGCTTTGCAGCGGGGGGCTACAATGAGCAGTTCTTC.

The chain recombines TRBV5-1 with TRBJ2-7; 10 bases fit TRBD2. CDR1 SGHRS and CDR2 YFSETQ come from the germline V gene. The CDR3 length is 14 residues. V shed 1 base and J 4 bases; nucleotides not matched to a gene: 2. DNA of the CDR3: TGCGCCAGCAGCTTGCCTAGCGGGAGTTACGAGCAGTACTTC. As protein: CASSLPSGSYEQYF.

The chain links TRBV29-1 to TRBJ1-3; D ambiguous. In germline, CDR1 is SQVTM, CDR2 ANQGSEA. The germline V and J ends were trimmed by 1 base and 4 bases, with 11 bases remaining between them. The CDR3 has 14 amino acids. For the CDR3, the DNA is TGCAGCGTTGAAGCACATCAGGCCGGAAACACCATATATTTT. Translated, it gives CSVEAHQAGNTIYF.

The rearrangement joins TRBV19 to TRBJ2-5; D might be TRBD1 (5 bases). V lost 4 bases and J 2 bases, leaving 8 bases between the germline ends. CDR1 is LNHDA and CDR2 is SQIVND in the germline V gene (reference sequence). The CDR3 covers 13 residues. In DNA, the CDR3 is TGTGCCAGTAGTACTCGACAGCAAGAGACCCAGTACTTC. This gives the protein CASSTRQQETQYF.

The rearrangement uses TRBV5-6 and TRBJ1-2; unclear D gene. The germline V gene has CDR1 SGHDT and CDR2 YYEEEE. The CDR3 extends over 14 amino acids. The V end was cut by 4 bases, the J end by 8 bases, with 18 bases between. The CDR3 loop reads CASSPGGRPRGYTF. CDR3 in DNA: TGTGCCAGCAGCCCTGGAGGACGGCCGCGGGGCTACACCTTC.

The J gene is TRBJ1-2, the V gene TRBV7-3; 9 bases map to TRBD1. The ends lost 5 bases at V and 8 bases at J; junction bases unmatched: 6. CDR3 length equals 13 residues. Germline values: CDR1 SGHTA, CDR2 FQGTGA. This CDR3 is CASSLQGAGGYTF. The CDR3 DNA sequence: TGTGCCAGCAGCCTACAGGGGGCTGGGGGCTACACCTTC.

The J gene is TRBJ1-5, the V gene TRBV4-2; D is ambiguous. Trimming took off 1 base at V and 4 bases at J, with 11 bases between the two ends. This CDR3 region has 15 residues. Germline V CDR1 and CDR2: LGHNA, YNFKEQ. The chain's CDR3 is CASSQGGLLNQPQHF. CDR3 nucleotide sequence: TGTGCCAGCAGCCAAGGAGGGTTGTTGAATCAGCCCCAGCATTTT.

The V and J genes are TRBV24-1 and TRBJ2-2; 7 positions match TRBD2. Germline CDR1 and CDR2: KGHDR and SFDVKD. The CDR3 is 16 residues long. The J segment lost 5 bases and the V segment lost 2 bases, leaving 7 bases of the junction unmatched. The CDR3 loop reads CATSDWGGSRTGELFF. CDR3 in DNA: TGTGCCACCAGTGATTGGGGAGGGTCTCGGACCGGGGAGCTGTTTTTT.

J is TRBJ1-1 and V is TRBV4-3; possibly TRBD1 for D (6 bases). Germline V gene lookup returns CDR1 LGHNA and CDR2 YSLEER. V was clipped by 3 bases and J by 5 bases, with 13 bases between them. The CDR3 runs 14 residues. The CDR3 sequence is CASSHLQRGTEAFF. The DNA of the CDR3 is TGCGCCAGCAGCCACCTCCAGAGGGGGACTGAAGCTTTCTTT.

The chain carries TRBV18 and TRBJ2-7; 9 bases fit TRBD1. Germline V gene sequence: CDR1 KGHSH, CDR2 LQKENI. V was pared by 2 bases and J by 3 bases, with 2 bases of the junction left unmatched. The CDR3 contains 14 residues. The CDR3, as DNA: TGTGCCAGCTCACCAGGGACAGGGATCTACGAGCAGTACTTC. It yields the protein CASSPGTGIYEQYF. The whole variable domain, remainder taken from reference TRBV18 and TRBJ2-7, is NAGVMQNPRHLVRRRGQEARLRCSPMKGHSHVYWYRQLPEEGLKFMVYLQKENIIDESGMPKERFSAEFPKEGPSILRIQQVVRGDSAAYFCASSPGTGIYEQYFGPGTRLTVT.

By share, this clone ranks as medium-sized. J is TRBJ2-2 and V is TRBV7-8; TRBD1 is a possible D gene (7 bases). The CDR3 consists of 17 residues. CDR1 and CDR2 from the germline V gene are SGHVS and FQNEAQ. V was pared by 6 bases and J by 4 bases, with 21 bases between. The CDR3 DNA is TGTGCCAGCAGACTAACTACCCGACAGGGAGGCACCGGGGAGCTGTTTTTT. Encoded protein: CASRLTTRQGGTGELFF.

The chain employs TRBV5-6 and TRBJ2-7; 7 positions match TRBD1. There are 14 residues in the CDR3. Per the germline V gene, CDR1 is SGHDT and CDR2 is YYEEEE. V lost 3 bases and J lost 4; bases outside the gene matches: 7. The chain's CDR3 is CASSSQGIVYEQYF. In DNA form, the CDR3 reads TGTGCCAGCAGCTCACAGGGGATTGTGTACGAGCAGTACTTC.

This clone was counted only a few times. The V gene is TRBV28, the J gene TRBJ1-1; 8 bases match TRBD1. Germline trimming cut 6 bases from V and 5 bases from J; bases unmatched to any gene: 17. Per the germline V gene, CDR1 is MDHEN and CDR2 is SYDVKM. The length of the CDR3 is 17 residues. The CDR3 bases are TGTGCCAGCAGCTCCGACAGGGGTCCCTATAGGGGGACTGAAGCTTTCTTT. This sequence encodes CASSSDRGPYRGTEAFF. The complete variable domain, with remaining parts taken from reference TRBV28 and TRBJ1-1, reads DVKVTQSSRYLVKRTGEKVFLECVQDMDHENMFWYRQDPGLGLRLIYFSYDVKMKEKGDIPEGYSVSREKKERFSLILESASTNQTSMYLCASSSDRGPYRGTEAFFGQGTRLTVV.

A single count supports this clone. V gene TRBV11-2 combines with J gene TRBJ1-1; TRBD1 might be the D (6 bases). The germline V gene has CDR1 SGHAT and CDR2 FQNNGV. This CDR3 comprises 15 residues. The germline V and J ends were trimmed by 6 bases and 4 bases, with 18 bases remaining between them. This CDR3 is CASRPNTGFATEAFF. The CDR3 region has the DNA TGTGCCAGCAGGCCGAATACAGGGTTTGCCACTGAAGCTTTCTTT. The variable domain in full, completed from reference TRBV11-2 and TRBJ1-1, reads EAGVAQSPRYKIIEKRQSVAFWCNPISGHATLYWYQQILGQGPKLLIQFQNNGVVDDSQLPKDRFSAERLKGVDSTLKIQPAKLEDSAVYLCASRPNTGFATEAFFGQGTRLTVV.

This clone has more than one count but fewer than ten. V usage is TRBV4-1 and J usage is TRBJ2-5, with TRBD2 as a possible D gene (5 bases). Trimming pared 1 base from V and 4 bases from J, leaving 13 bases between. The CDR3 extends over 15 amino acids. The germline V gene encodes CDR1 MGHRA and CDR2 YSYEKL. CDR3 amino acids: CASSQVGLARETQYF. CDR3 nucleotide sequence: TGCGCCAGCAGCCAAGTCGGCCTAGCCCGAGAGACCCAGTACTTC.

The chain uses TRBV7-9 and TRBJ2-7; 9 nucleotides match TRBD1. This CDR3 has 14 residues. Trimming removed 5 bases from V and 6 bases from J; junction bases left unmatched: 8. Germline V lookup: CDR1 SEHNR, CDR2 FQNEAQ (reference sequence). The CDR3 is CASSPGTGQGEQYF. In DNA form, the CDR3 reads TGTGCCAGCAGCCCAGGGACAGGGCAAGGCGAGCAGTACTTC.

The V call is TRBV7-6, the J call TRBJ1-3, with D unresolved. Trimming pared 3 bases from V and 0 bases from J, leaving 9 bases between. This CDR3 has 15 residues. Germline V gene sequence: CDR1 SGHVS, CDR2 FNYEAQ. The CDR3 coding sequence is TGTGCCAGCAGCTTGGGAGGGAACTCTGGAAACACCATATATTTT. Translating gives CASSLGGNSGNTIYF.

CDR3 coding DNA: TGTGCCAGCAGCAACGGACTGGACAATGAGCAGTTCTTC. Its translation: CASSNGLDNEQFF. The chain uses TRBV2 and TRBJ2-1; perhaps TRBD2 as D (5 bases). The CDR3 totals 13 residues. The V gene lost 6 bases and the J gene lost 5 bases, with 11 bases spanning the gap. CDR1 and CDR2 (germline): SNHLY, FYNNEI.

The chain uses TRBV6-5 and TRBJ1-2; 7 nucleotides match TRBD1. Germline values: CDR1 MNHEY, CDR2 SVGAGI. CDR3 size: 16 residues. V lost 3 bases to trimming and J lost 0 bases; unmatched junction nucleotides: 7. The CDR3 is CASSYLTGRANYGYTF. The DNA for the CDR3 is TGTGCCAGCAGTTATCTGACAGGGCGAGCTAACTATGGCTACACCTTC.